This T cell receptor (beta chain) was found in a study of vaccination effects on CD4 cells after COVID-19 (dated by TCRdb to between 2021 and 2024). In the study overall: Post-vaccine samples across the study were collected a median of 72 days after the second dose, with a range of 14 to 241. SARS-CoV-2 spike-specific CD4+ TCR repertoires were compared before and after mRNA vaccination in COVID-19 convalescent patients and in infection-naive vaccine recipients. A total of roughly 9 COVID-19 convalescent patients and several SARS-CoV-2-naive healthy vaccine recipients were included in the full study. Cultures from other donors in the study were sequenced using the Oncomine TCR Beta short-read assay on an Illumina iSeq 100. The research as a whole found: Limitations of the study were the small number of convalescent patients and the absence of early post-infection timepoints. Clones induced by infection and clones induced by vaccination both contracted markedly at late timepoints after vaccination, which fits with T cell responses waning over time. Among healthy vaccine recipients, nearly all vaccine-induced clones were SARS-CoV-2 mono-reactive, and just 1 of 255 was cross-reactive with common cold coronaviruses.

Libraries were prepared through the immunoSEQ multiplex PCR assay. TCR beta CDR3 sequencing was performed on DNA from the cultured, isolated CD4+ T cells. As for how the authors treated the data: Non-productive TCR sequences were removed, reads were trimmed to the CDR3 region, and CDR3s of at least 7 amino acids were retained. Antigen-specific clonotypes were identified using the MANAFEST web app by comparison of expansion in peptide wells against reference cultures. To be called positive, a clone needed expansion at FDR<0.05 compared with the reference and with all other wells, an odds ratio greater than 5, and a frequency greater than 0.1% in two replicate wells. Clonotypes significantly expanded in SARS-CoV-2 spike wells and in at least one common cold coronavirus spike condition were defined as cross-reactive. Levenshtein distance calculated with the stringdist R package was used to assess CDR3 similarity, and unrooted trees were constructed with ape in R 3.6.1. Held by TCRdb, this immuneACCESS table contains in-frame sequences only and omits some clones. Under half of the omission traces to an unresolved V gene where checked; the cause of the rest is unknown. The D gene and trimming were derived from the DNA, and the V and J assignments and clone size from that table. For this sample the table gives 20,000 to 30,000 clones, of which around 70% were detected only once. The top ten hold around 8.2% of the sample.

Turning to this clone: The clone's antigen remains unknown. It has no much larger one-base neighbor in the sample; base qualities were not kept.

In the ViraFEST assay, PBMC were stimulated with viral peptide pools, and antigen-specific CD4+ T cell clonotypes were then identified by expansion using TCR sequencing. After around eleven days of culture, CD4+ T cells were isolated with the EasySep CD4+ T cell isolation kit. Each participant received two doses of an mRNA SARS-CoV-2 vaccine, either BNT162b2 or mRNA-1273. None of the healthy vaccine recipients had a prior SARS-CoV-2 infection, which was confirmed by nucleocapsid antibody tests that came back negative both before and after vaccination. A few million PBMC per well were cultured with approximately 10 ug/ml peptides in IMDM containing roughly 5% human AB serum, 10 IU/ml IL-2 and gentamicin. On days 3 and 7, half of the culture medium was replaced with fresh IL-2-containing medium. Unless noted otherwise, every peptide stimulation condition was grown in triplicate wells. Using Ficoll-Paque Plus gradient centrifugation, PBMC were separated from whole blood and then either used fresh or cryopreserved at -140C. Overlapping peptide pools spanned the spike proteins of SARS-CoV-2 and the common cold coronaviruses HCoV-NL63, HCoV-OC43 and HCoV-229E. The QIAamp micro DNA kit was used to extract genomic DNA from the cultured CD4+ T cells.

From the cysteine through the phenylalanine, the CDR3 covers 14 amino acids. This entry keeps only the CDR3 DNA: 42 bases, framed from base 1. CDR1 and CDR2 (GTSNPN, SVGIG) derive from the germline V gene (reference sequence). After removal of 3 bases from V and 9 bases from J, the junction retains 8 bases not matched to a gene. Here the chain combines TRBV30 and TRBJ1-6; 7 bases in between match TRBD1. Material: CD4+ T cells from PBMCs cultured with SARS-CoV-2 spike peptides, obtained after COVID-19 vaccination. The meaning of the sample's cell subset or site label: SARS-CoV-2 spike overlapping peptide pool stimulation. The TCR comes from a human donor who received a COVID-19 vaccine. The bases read TGTGCCTGGAGAATTGGACAGGAGAGTTCACCCCTCCACTTT. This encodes CAWRIGQESSPLHF. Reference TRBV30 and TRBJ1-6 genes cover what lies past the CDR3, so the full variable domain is SQTIHQWPATLVQPVGSPLSLECTVEGTSNPNLYWYRQAAGRGLQLLFYSVGIGQISSEVPQNLSASRPQDRQFILSSKKLLLSDSGFYLCAWRIGQESSPLHFGNGTRLTVT.